The sequence of this T cell receptor beta chain was determined in a study of T cells in Graves' hyperthyroidism and ophthalmopathy. Between the trimmed V and J ends, which lost 0 bases and 4 bases, there was a span of 10 bases. This CDR3 has 14 residues. CDR1 and CDR2 (germline): SGHTA, FQGNSA. The CDR3 regions of TCR beta were amplified from RNA transcripts. Initially, a first-round RT-PCR of the TCR CDR3 employed the HTBI primer set. TCRdb redid the calling of the multiplex PCR reads with MiXCR, one entry per CDR3 protein. The sample yields about 520,000 distinct CDR3 sequences, roughly 24% seen once. This clonotype was observed once.

This TCR was sampled from a woman in her 30s with Graves' ophthalmopathy. Sequencing input: blood. This chain connects TRBV7-2 to TRBJ2-7; perhaps TRBD2 as D (6 bases). The DNA for the CDR3 is TGTGCCAGCAGCTTAGCCCGGGAGAGGTACGAGCAGTACTTC. The encoded protein is CASSLARERYEQYF.